The following is a T cell receptor beta chain sequence with its context. Its target is unknown. The source of the sample is a study of cytomegalovirus exposure and HLA in healthy donors. Findings and caveats of the study: In a later analysis, common viral pathogens appeared linked to several of the most significant clusters.

This CDR3 comprises 12 residues. The V end was cut by 8 bases, the J end by 10 bases, with 16 bases between. The germline V gene encodes CDR1 MDHEN and CDR2 SYDVKM. PCR employed 60 Vbeta and 13 Jbeta primers. Some clones are missing from TCRdb's copy, which holds only in-frame ones; the method was immunoSEQ multiplex PCR. Of about 160,000 clones in the sample, roughly 80% are singletons; the top ten hold about 0.82%. Specimen: PBMCs. The TCR comes from a woman aged 18-29 years in good health and CMV-seronegative. V gene TRBV28 combines with J gene TRBJ2-3; tentatively, D is TRBD2 (5 bases). This CDR3 reads CASQPTTLSQYF. The CDR3 DNA follows: TGTGCCAGCCAACCGACTACTCTTTCGCAGTATTTT. Looking up the rest from reference TRBV28 and TRBJ2-3 gives the full variable domain: DVKVTQSSRYLVKRTGEKVFLECVQDMDHENMFWYRQDPGLGLRLIYFSYDVKMKEKGDIPEGYSVSREKKERFSLILESASTNQTSMYLCASQPTTLSQYFGPGTRLTVL.